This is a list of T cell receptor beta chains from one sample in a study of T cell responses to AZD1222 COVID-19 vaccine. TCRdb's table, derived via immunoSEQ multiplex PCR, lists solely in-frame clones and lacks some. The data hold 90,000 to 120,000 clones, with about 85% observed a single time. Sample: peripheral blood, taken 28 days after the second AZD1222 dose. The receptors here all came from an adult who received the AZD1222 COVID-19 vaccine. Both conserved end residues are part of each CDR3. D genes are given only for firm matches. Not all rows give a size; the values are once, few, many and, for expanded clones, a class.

cdr3_nt: TGTGCCAGCAGCTTAGGTTCTGGGAGCTACGAGCAGTACTTC
cdr3_aa: CASSLGSGSYEQYF
d_call: .
v_call: TRBV7-8
clone_size: .
j_call: TRBJ2-7

cdr3_nt: TGCGCCAGCAGCCAAGTTACTGCAGGGGGCTACGAGCAGTACTTC
cdr3_aa: CASSQVTAGGYEQYF
d_call: TRBD1
v_call: TRBV4-1
clone_size: .
j_call: TRBJ2-7

cdr3_nt: TGTGCCAGCAGCAATAATCGGCTCGGGTGGAATGAGCAGTTCTTC
cdr3_aa: CASSNNRLGWNEQFF
d_call: .
v_call: TRBV11-3
clone_size: .
j_call: TRBJ2-1

cdr3_nt: TGCGCCAGCACAACGACGGTCTCTGGGGCCAACGTCCTGACTTTC
cdr3_aa: CASTTTVSGANVLTF
d_call: .
v_call: TRBV5-1
clone_size: .
j_call: TRBJ2-6

cdr3_nt: TGTGCCATCAGTGCACAGGGGGCCTCTGGAAACACCATATATTTT
cdr3_aa: CAISAQGASGNTIYF
d_call: TRBD1
v_call: TRBV10-3
clone_size: .
j_call: TRBJ1-3

cdr3_nt: TGTGCCAGCAGCTCCGTCCGGAGCGGGGAGCTGTTTTTT
cdr3_aa: CASSSVRSGELFF
d_call: .
v_call: TRBV3-1/TRBV3-2
clone_size: few
j_call: TRBJ2-2

cdr3_nt: TGTGCCAGCAGTCCCCGGAGGGGCGCGAGTGGCTACACCTTC
cdr3_aa: CASSPRRGASGYTF
d_call: .
v_call: TRBV28
clone_size: .
j_call: TRBJ1-2

cdr3_nt: TGTGCCAGCAGTTATGAAGGAGCGGCTGGAAACACCATATATTTT
cdr3_aa: CASSYEGAAGNTIYF
d_call: .
v_call: TRBV6-5
clone_size: .
j_call: TRBJ1-3

cdr3_nt: TGTGCCAGCACCTCAGTGGGACAGGGGGCGACTGAAGCTTTCTTT
cdr3_aa: CASTSVGQGATEAFF
d_call: TRBD1
v_call: TRBV28
clone_size: .
j_call: TRBJ1-1

cdr3_nt: TGTGCCAGCAGCCCCTATCAGGGACCCATGAACACTGAAGCTTTCTTT
cdr3_aa: CASSPYQGPMNTEAFF
d_call: .
v_call: TRBV3-1/TRBV3-2
clone_size: .
j_call: TRBJ1-1

cdr3_nt: TGCGCCAGCAGCCAAGTGACAGGGAATACCGGGGAGCTGTTTTTT
cdr3_aa: CASSQVTGNTGELFF
d_call: TRBD1
v_call: TRBV4-1
clone_size: .
j_call: TRBJ2-2

cdr3_nt: TGCGCCAGCAGCCAAACCCTTCAAGAGACCCAGTACTTC
cdr3_aa: CASSQTLQETQYF
d_call: .
v_call: TRBV4-1
clone_size: .
j_call: TRBJ2-5

cdr3_nt: TGTGCCAGCAGCCCCTCGCGGGGTGAAGCTTTCTTT
cdr3_aa: CASSPSRGEAFF
d_call: .
v_call: TRBV6-5
clone_size: .
j_call: TRBJ1-1

cdr3_nt: TGTGCCAGCAGTGCGCGCGGGACAGTGAACACTGAAGCTTTCTTT
cdr3_aa: CASSARGTVNTEAFF
d_call: TRBD1
v_call: TRBV25-1
clone_size: .
j_call: TRBJ1-1

cdr3_nt: TGTGCCACCAGCAGAGATCGCCGGGGGGGCGCAGATACGCAGTATTTT
cdr3_aa: CATSRDRRGGADTQYF
d_call: TRBD2
v_call: TRBV15
clone_size: .
j_call: TRBJ2-3

cdr3_nt: TGCGCCAGCAGCAACAGTGGAAACACCATATATTTT
cdr3_aa: CASSNSGNTIYF
d_call: .
v_call: TRBV10-1
clone_size: .
j_call: TRBJ1-3

cdr3_nt: TGTGCCAGCAGTGGGCGGACGGGACCCCCCTACGAGCAGTACTTC
cdr3_aa: CASSGRTGPPYEQYF
d_call: .
v_call: TRBV25-1
clone_size: .
j_call: TRBJ2-7

cdr3_nt: TGCAGCGTTGCCACAGGGCTCACTGAAGCTTTCTTT
cdr3_aa: CSVATGLTEAFF
d_call: .
v_call: TRBV29-1
clone_size: .
j_call: TRBJ1-1

cdr3_nt: TGCGCCAGCAGCCAGGACGGGGTGAACACCGGGGAGCTGTTTTTT
cdr3_aa: CASSQDGVNTGELFF
d_call: .
v_call: TRBV4-1
clone_size: .
j_call: TRBJ2-2

cdr3_nt: TGTGCCAGCAAAAGGGACAGGGGAAAGGGCAATGAGCAGTTCTTC
cdr3_aa: CASKRDRGKGNEQFF
d_call: TRBD1
v_call: TRBV5-5
clone_size: .
j_call: TRBJ2-1

cdr3_nt: TGTGCCAGTAGTATGGAGCCCCCGGAACAGAGCTCTGGGGCCAACGTCCTGACTTTC
cdr3_aa: CASSMEPPEQSSGANVLTF
d_call: .
v_call: TRBV19
clone_size: .
j_call: TRBJ2-6

cdr3_nt: TGTGCCAGCAGTTACTCACAGGGGCCATCCTACGAGCAGTACTTC
cdr3_aa: CASSYSQGPSYEQYF
d_call: TRBD1
v_call: TRBV6-5
clone_size: .
j_call: TRBJ2-7

cdr3_nt: TGTGCCAGCAGTTTCCGGGAGAGCTCCTACAATGAGCAGTTCTTC
cdr3_aa: CASSFRESSYNEQFF
d_call: .
v_call: TRBV28
clone_size: .
j_call: TRBJ2-1

cdr3_nt: TGTGCCAGCAGCTTGGCGGAGGCAACTAATGAAAAACTGTTTTTT
cdr3_aa: CASSLAEATNEKLFF
d_call: .
v_call: TRBV5-6
clone_size: .
j_call: TRBJ1-4

cdr3_nt: TGTGCCAGCAGCTTAGATCCCTCTCCGGGCTCTCTTATCACCTTC
cdr3_aa: CASSLDPSPGSLITF
d_call: .
v_call: TRBV11-2
clone_size: .
j_call: TRBJ1-2

cdr3_nt: TGTGCCATCGGGTCCCCCAGGGACTCTGGAAACACCATATATTTT
cdr3_aa: CAIGSPRDSGNTIYF
d_call: .
v_call: TRBV10-3
clone_size: .
j_call: TRBJ1-3

cdr3_nt: TGTGCCAGCAGTTCAAACCGAAGGAATGAGCAGTACTTC
cdr3_aa: CASSSNRRNEQYF
d_call: .
v_call: TRBV12-3/TRBV12-4
clone_size: .
j_call: TRBJ2-7

cdr3_nt: TGCGCCAGCAGCTTACTAGAAGGGGGTCTCGAGGGCTACACCTTC
cdr3_aa: CASSLLEGGLEGYTF
d_call: .
v_call: TRBV5-1
clone_size: .
j_call: TRBJ1-2

cdr3_nt: TGTGCCAGCAGCCAAGAAGGAATCCGCCACAATGAGCAGTTCTTC
cdr3_aa: CASSQEGIRHNEQFF
d_call: .
v_call: TRBV3-1/TRBV3-2
clone_size: .
j_call: TRBJ2-1

cdr3_nt: TGCGCCAGCAGCTTTTACGCAGGGCAAGAGACCCAGTACTTC
cdr3_aa: CASSFYAGQETQYF
d_call: .
v_call: TRBV5-1
clone_size: .
j_call: TRBJ2-5

cdr3_nt: TGTGCCAGCAGTTTTGGCCCGAACACTGAAGCTTTCTTT
cdr3_aa: CASSFGPNTEAFF
d_call: .
v_call: TRBV27
clone_size: .
j_call: TRBJ1-1

cdr3_nt: TGTGCCAGCAGCTCACCGACGGAAGAGACCCAGTACTTC
cdr3_aa: CASSSPTEETQYF
d_call: .
v_call: TRBV7-9
clone_size: .
j_call: TRBJ2-5

cdr3_nt: TGTGCCAGCAGCGGATTCCGGGACAGGGGATTCCACGAGCAGTACTTC
cdr3_aa: CASSGFRDRGFHEQYF
d_call: TRBD1
v_call: TRBV11-2
clone_size: .
j_call: TRBJ2-7

cdr3_nt: TGTGCCAGCAGCTTAGCGGGCTCCTACGAGCAGTACTTC
cdr3_aa: CASSLAGSYEQYF
d_call: .
v_call: TRBV11-1
clone_size: .
j_call: TRBJ2-7

cdr3_nt: TGTGCCAGCAGCCTAAGCGGTATCTATGGCTACACCTTC
cdr3_aa: CASSLSGIYGYTF
d_call: .
v_call: TRBV7-9
clone_size: .
j_call: TRBJ1-2

cdr3_nt: TGTGCCAGCAGCCTTTCGTACCAAGAGACCCAGTACTTC
cdr3_aa: CASSLSYQETQYF
d_call: .
v_call: TRBV3-1/TRBV3-2
clone_size: .
j_call: TRBJ2-5

cdr3_nt: TGTGCCAGTAGCCCGCGGTCCTACGAGCAGTACTTC
cdr3_aa: CASSPRSYEQYF
d_call: .
v_call: TRBV19
clone_size: .
j_call: TRBJ2-7

cdr3_nt: TGTGCCAGCAGCTTAACCGGGAGTGGGTCACCCCTCCACTTT
cdr3_aa: CASSLTGSGSPLHF
d_call: .
v_call: TRBV7-3
clone_size: few
j_call: TRBJ1-6

cdr3_nt: TGTGCCAGCAGTTCCGTCGGGACAGTCTACTACGAGCAGTACTTC
cdr3_aa: CASSSVGTVYYEQYF
d_call: TRBD1
v_call: TRBV28
clone_size: .
j_call: TRBJ2-7

cdr3_nt: TGTGCCAGCATTGAAGGGGGGCTTAGCTCCTACGAGCAGTACTTC
cdr3_aa: CASIEGGLSSYEQYF
d_call: .
v_call: TRBV6-1
clone_size: .
j_call: TRBJ2-7

cdr3_nt: TGTGCCAGTAGTTTTTGGACAGCTAACTATGGCTACACCTTC
cdr3_aa: CASSFWTANYGYTF
d_call: .
v_call: TRBV19
clone_size: .
j_call: TRBJ1-2

cdr3_nt: TGTGCCAGTAGCCAAGACAGGGAATGGGACACCGGGGAGCTGTTTTTT
cdr3_aa: CASSQDREWDTGELFF
d_call: TRBD1
v_call: TRBV19
clone_size: .
j_call: TRBJ2-2

cdr3_nt: TGTGCCAGCAGTTCCCCGGACAGGGGCTACGAGCAGTACTTC
cdr3_aa: CASSSPDRGYEQYF
d_call: TRBD1
v_call: TRBV6-2/TRBV6-3
clone_size: .
j_call: TRBJ2-7

cdr3_nt: TGTGCCAGCAGCTTACCCCGGGACAGCAGCTCCGCAATGGGAAACACCATATATTTT
cdr3_aa: CASSLPRDSSSAMGNTIYF
d_call: TRBD1
v_call: TRBV7-9
clone_size: .
j_call: TRBJ1-3

cdr3_nt: TGTGCCAGCACGACAAGCTTGGACAATGAGCAGTTCTTC
cdr3_aa: CASTTSLDNEQFF
d_call: .
v_call: TRBV6-5
clone_size: .
j_call: TRBJ2-1

cdr3_nt: TGTGCCAGCAGTTACAACCGTAACACTGAAGCTTTCTTT
cdr3_aa: CASSYNRNTEAFF
d_call: .
v_call: TRBV6-5
clone_size: .
j_call: TRBJ1-1

cdr3_nt: TGTGCCAGCAGTCTCGGGTACAGGGACAGGCCAGAACGGTTCTTC
cdr3_aa: CASSLGYRDRPERFF
d_call: TRBD1
v_call: TRBV5-4
clone_size: few
j_call: TRBJ2-1

cdr3_nt: TGTGCCAGCAGTGGACAGGGTTTAATGGGAAACACCATATATTTT
cdr3_aa: CASSGQGLMGNTIYF
d_call: TRBD1
v_call: TRBV25-1
clone_size: once
j_call: TRBJ1-3

cdr3_nt: TGTGCCAGCAGTAACCACAGGGACGGTAGGGATCAGCCCCAGCATTTT
cdr3_aa: CASSNHRDGRDQPQHF
d_call: .
v_call: TRBV6-2/TRBV6-3
clone_size: .
j_call: TRBJ1-5

cdr3_nt: TGTGCCAGCAGCTTAAATTTGGGGGAGCGCGGGGAGCTGTTTTTT
cdr3_aa: CASSLNLGERGELFF
d_call: .
v_call: TRBV7-7
clone_size: .
j_call: TRBJ2-2

cdr3_nt: TGTGCTAGTGGTCCCCCGACAGGTTTCTCTGGGGCCAACGTCCTGACTTTC
cdr3_aa: CASGPPTGFSGANVLTF
d_call: .
v_call: TRBV12-5
clone_size: .
j_call: TRBJ2-6

cdr3_nt: TGTGCCAGCAGTCTCGCACAGGGGGCGAGTAACGAGCAGTACTTC
cdr3_aa: CASSLAQGASNEQYF
d_call: TRBD1
v_call: TRBV7-9
clone_size: .
j_call: TRBJ2-7

cdr3_nt: TGTGCCAGCAGCGGGGGACTAGCGGGGAACCCCTACAATGAGCAGTTCTTC
cdr3_aa: CASSGGLAGNPYNEQFF
d_call: TRBD2
v_call: TRBV7-6
clone_size: few
j_call: TRBJ2-1

cdr3_nt: TGTGCCAGCAGTCCCCCAGGGGGCATCTCACCCCTCCACTTT
cdr3_aa: CASSPPGGISPLHF
d_call: TRBD1
v_call: TRBV28
clone_size: .
j_call: TRBJ1-6

cdr3_nt: TGCGCCAGCAGCTTACGTGCGGGGAACACTGAAGCTTTCTTT
cdr3_aa: CASSLRAGNTEAFF
d_call: .
v_call: TRBV5-1
clone_size: .
j_call: TRBJ1-1

cdr3_nt: TGCGCCAGCAGCTTCCCTCTTCGGATGAACACCTGGGAGCTGTTTTTT
cdr3_aa: CASSFPLRMNTWELFF
d_call: .
v_call: TRBV5-1
clone_size: .
j_call: TRBJ2-2

cdr3_nt: TGTGCCAGTAGTATAGGCGTAGCGGGGGGGCAAGAGACCCAGTACTTC
cdr3_aa: CASSIGVAGGQETQYF
d_call: TRBD2
v_call: TRBV19
clone_size: .
j_call: TRBJ2-5